Each of the 18 T cell receptor beta chains below was sequenced from the same sample in a study of blood T cell repertoires in COVID-19. The method was immunoSEQ multiplex PCR; TCRdb's version includes in-frame clones alone and lacks a portion of them. The sample holds 300,000 to 450,000 clones, over 75% seen once. The sample comprised PBMCs or T cells enriched from blood (not recorded which). Every receptor here comes from a man younger than 35 who had recovered from COVID-19.

The gene calls are TRBV5-1 and TRBJ2-1; weak D call: TRBD1 (6 bases). Germline V gives CDR1 SGHRS, CDR2 YFSETQ. The CDR3 contains 14 residues. Trimming stripped 3 bases from V and 6 bases from J, with 13 bases between. CDR3 DNA sequence: TGCGCCAGCAGCTGGACAGACTGGGGCAATGAGCAGTTCTTC. This codes for CASSWTDWGNEQFF. The entire variable domain, with the rest obtained from reference TRBV5-1 and TRBJ2-1, is as follows: KAGVTQTPRYLIKTRGQQVTLSCSPISGHRSVSWYQQTPGQGLQFLFEYFSETQRNKGNFPGRFSGRQFSNSRSEMNVSTLELGDSALYLCASSWTDWGNEQFFGPGTRLTVL.

V gene TRBV6-5 combines with J gene TRBJ1-2; 8 positions match TRBD1. The germline CDR1 and CDR2 sequences are MNHEY and SVGAGI. There are 14 residues in the CDR3. The trim removed 5 bases at V and 4 bases at J, leaving 6 bases unmatched. The DNA of the CDR3 is TGTGCCAGCAGTACCTCAGGGGGCTTCTATGGCTACACCTTC. Its translation is CASSTSGGFYGYTF.

This chain joins TRBV11-3 and TRBJ1-5, with D possibly TRBD1 on 6 matching bases. V lost 3 bases to trimming and J lost 5 bases, with 23 bases between them. The CDR3 covers 18 residues. Germline V lookup: CDR1 SGHNT, CDR2 YENEEA. DNA for the CDR3: TGTGCCAGCAGCTTCGGCGGGGGGGGCCGGGGGGCTGATCAGCCCCAGCATTTT. This translates into CASSFGGGGRGADQPQHF.

The chain employs TRBV28 and TRBJ2-1; a weak D match, TRBD1 (6 bases). The V end was cut by 2 bases, the J end by 1 base, with 15 bases between. Germline CDR1 is MDHEN and CDR2 is SYDVKM. This CDR3 is 17 amino acids long. The CDR3 protein is CASSLPQGIGSYNEQFF. The CDR3 DNA sequence: TGTGCCAGCAGTTTACCCCAGGGGATCGGATCCTACAATGAGCAGTTCTTC.

CDR3 DNA: TGTGCCAGCAGTTCGACTAGCGGGAGGCTCATCTACGAGCAGTACTTC. Protein product: CASSSTSGRLIYEQYF. The genes are TRBV6-2 or TRBV6-3 and TRBJ2-7; 13 nucleotides agree with TRBD2. The CDR3 spans 16 residues. The junction had 6 bases not matched to a gene; V was cut back by 4 bases and J by 3 bases. Germline CDR1 and CDR2: MNHEY and SVGEGT.

Only a few counts were recorded for this clone. CDR3 residues: CASSFPTRTYEQYF. The CDR3 nucleotides read TGTGCCAGCAGCTTCCCTACTCGAACCTACGAGCAGTACTTC. The chain combines TRBV6-5 with TRBJ2-7, with D hard to call. The germline V gene encodes CDR1 MNHEY and CDR2 SVGAGI. The CDR3 spans 14 residues. Trimming stripped 6 bases from V and 2 bases from J, with 14 bases between.

V and J are TRBV28 and TRBJ2-2, with 8 bases identical to TRBD2. Germline values: CDR1 MDHEN, CDR2 SYDVKM. The CDR3 is 16 amino acids. J gave up 4 bases and V 7 bases, and 11 bases lay outside the gene matches. The CDR3 loop is CASKRAGGARTGELFF. The CDR3 nucleotides are TGTGCCAGCAAAAGGGCGGGGGGCGCGCGCACCGGGGAGCTGTTTTTT.

The J gene is TRBJ2-7, the V gene TRBV3-1 (or the pseudogene TRBV3-2); D is unclear. Deletions cut 1 base from V and 6 bases from J, with 16 bases between. Germline loops: CDR1 LGHDT, CDR2 YNNKEL (reference sequence). The CDR3 extends over 15 amino acids. CDR3 sequence reads: CASSQGWLLVSEQYF. DNA of the CDR3: TGTGCCAGCAGCCAAGGCTGGCTGCTAGTTAGCGAGCAGTACTTC.

The rearrangement uses TRBV5-1 and TRBJ2-3; perhaps TRBD2 as D (6 bases). Between the trimmed V and J ends, which lost 6 bases and 4 bases, there was a span of 18 bases. Germline values: CDR1 SGHRS, CDR2 YFSETQ. The CDR3 is made up of 15 amino acids. The CDR3 reads CASTPFSSVADTQYF. CDR3 DNA sequence: TGCGCCAGCACGCCCTTCTCTAGCGTTGCAGATACGCAGTATTTT. The variable domain in full, with the rest retrieved from reference TRBV5-1 and TRBJ2-3, is KAGVTQTPRYLIKTRGQQVTLSCSPISGHRSVSWYQQTPGQGLQFLFEYFSETQRNKGNFPGRFSGRQFSNSRSEMNVSTLELGDSALYLCASTPFSSVADTQYFGPGTRLTVL.

The chain uses TRBV6-5 and TRBJ1-1, with 10 bases aligning to TRBD1. Germline V gene sequence: CDR1 MNHEY, CDR2 SVGAGI. The CDR3 is made up of 16 amino acids. J gave up 4 bases and V 3 bases, and 8 bases lay outside the gene matches. Written as DNA, the CDR3 is TGTGCCAGCAGTTATAGGGACAGGGGTTTCGGCACTGAAGCTTTCTTT. Amino acid sequence: CASSYRDRGFGTEAFF.

The V call is TRBV6-1, the J call TRBJ1-5; no clear D. V lost 2 bases and J 6 bases, leaving 8 bases between the germline ends. Germline lookup yields CDR1 MNHNS and CDR2 SASEGT. The CDR3 covers 13 residues. The CDR3, as DNA: TGTGCCAGCAGTGAAACTGAGCGTCAGCCCCAGCATTTT. This encodes CASSETERQPQHF.

This sequence joins TRBV4-3 and TRBJ1-6; D is possibly TRBD1 (6 bases). The germline V gene encodes CDR1 LGHNA and CDR2 YSLEER. This CDR3 comprises 15 residues. Trimming cost V 2 bases and J 8 bases, with 13 bases left between them. The CDR3 spells CASSQIQGNYSPLHF. The CDR3 DNA reads TGCGCCAGCAGCCAAATACAGGGAAACTATTCACCCCTCCACTTT.

This chain uses TRBV4-1 with TRBJ1-5, with 9 nucleotides matching TRBD1. Germline V lookup: CDR1 MGHRA, CDR2 YSYEKL. With 5 bases clipped from V and 6 bases from J, the junction kept 11 bases outside the gene matches. The CDR3 length is 16 residues. The CDR3 DNA reads as TGCGCCAGCAGCGCCCTTTCCGGGACAGGGAGTCAGCCCCAGCATTTT. It yields the protein CASSALSGTGSQPQHF.

The chain joins TRBV14 to TRBJ2-2; 9 nucleotides align to TRBD1. The CDR3 is 19 residues long. The V gene's germline CDR1 is SGHDN and CDR2 FVKESK. V was clipped by 0 bases and J by 2 bases; unmatched bases: 10. The CDR3 reads CASSQDRPGTGLNTGELFF. The CDR3, as DNA: TGTGCCAGCAGCCAAGATCGACCCGGGACAGGGCTAAACACCGGGGAGCTGTTTTTT. Based on the CDR3 plus reference TRBV14 and TRBJ2-2, the full variable domain is EAGVTQFPSHSVIEKGQTVTLRCDPISGHDNLYWYRRVMGKEIKFLLHFVKESKQDESGMPNNRFLAERTGGTYSTLKVQPAELEDSGVYFCASSQDRPGTGLNTGELFFGEGSRLTVL.

A single count supports this clone. The CDR3 DNA reads as TGTGCCAGCAGTGGACTAGCGGGAGTAGAGTCCTACGAGCAGTACTTC. Its protein is CASSGLAGVESYEQYF. This chain links TRBV6-2 or TRBV6-3 with TRBJ2-7; 13 nucleotides align to TRBD2. Losses at the gene ends were 5 bases for V and 1 base for J; bases not matched to a gene: 5. The CDR3 has 16 amino acids. The V gene's germline CDR1 is MNHEY and CDR2 SVGEGT.

To note about this clone: The sample has other DNA sequences that encode this CDR3 too. This rearrangement joins TRBV18 to TRBJ1-1; TRBD1 matches at 8 bases. This CDR3 region has 14 residues. J lost 1 base, V lost 3 bases, and 1 base had no gene match. The germline gives CDR1 KGHSH, CDR2 LQKENI. CDR3 nucleotide sequence: TGTGCCAGCTCACCGGGACAGGCGAACACTGAAGCTTTCTTT. Its protein is CASSPGQANTEAFF. The variable domain in full, with the rest retrieved from reference TRBV18 and TRBJ1-1, is NAGVMQNPRHLVRRRGQEARLRCSPMKGHSHVYWYRQLPEEGLKFMVYLQKENIIDESGMPKERFSAEFPKEGPSILRIQQVVRGDSAAYFCASSPGQANTEAFFGQGTRLTVV.

The CDR3 spells CASSLRLAEGTDTQYF. The CDR3 DNA reads as TGTGCCAGCAGCTTACGACTAGCGGAGGGCACAGATACGCAGTATTTT. V is TRBV11-2 and J is TRBJ2-3, with 9 bases identical to TRBD2. Germline CDR1 reads SGHAT; CDR2 reads FQNNGV. The V gene end was trimmed by 2 bases and the J gene end by 1 base; junction bases not matched to a gene: 4. This CDR3 has 16 amino acids.

The V and J genes are TRBV15 and TRBJ1-1, with 8 bases aligning to TRBD1. The ends lost 4 bases at V and 0 bases at J; junction bases unmatched: 4. CDR3 length equals 15 residues. Germline-derived CDR1 and CDR2 are LNHNV and YYDKDF (reference sequence). CDR3 amino acids: CATSTGQGMNTEAFF. The CDR3 coding sequence is TGTGCCACCAGCACTGGACAGGGAATGAACACTGAAGCTTTCTTT.